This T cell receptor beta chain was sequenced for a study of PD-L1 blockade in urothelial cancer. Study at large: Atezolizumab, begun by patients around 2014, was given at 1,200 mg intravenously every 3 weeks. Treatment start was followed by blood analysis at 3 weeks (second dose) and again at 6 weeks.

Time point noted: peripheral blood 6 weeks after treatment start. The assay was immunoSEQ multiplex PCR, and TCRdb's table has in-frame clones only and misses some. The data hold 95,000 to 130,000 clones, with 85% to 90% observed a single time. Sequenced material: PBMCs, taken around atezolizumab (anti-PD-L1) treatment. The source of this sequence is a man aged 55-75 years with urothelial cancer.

The chain's CDR3 is CASSLAYGSSLDGYTF. Here the CDR3 DNA reads TGTGCCAGCAGCTTAGCCTACGGTTCTAGTCTCGATGGCTACACCTTC. The rearrangement joins TRBV11-2 to TRBJ1-2; D gene uncertain. V was cut by 1 base and J by 6 bases, with 18 bases left in between. The CDR3 runs to 16 residues. The germline CDR1 and CDR2 sequences are SGHAT and FQNNGV.